This TCR beta chain was recovered during a study of CD8+ T cells in alopecia areata. Study observations and caveats: Affected scalp, especially in alopecia totalis/universalis, had a higher clonality than normal scalp did. Uncertainty remains about how baseline CD8+ expansion links to response, with one nonresponder.

Reverse transcription of extracted RNA yielded cDNA, which provided the sequencing template. TCRdb keeps only in-frame clones here, not all; method: immunoSEQ multiplex PCR. Of 100,000 to 150,000 clones listed, approximately 60% are singletons. A word on this clone: Antigen unknown.

The sample's treatment: oral pan-JAK inhibitor, 5-10 mg twice daily. The input for sequencing was CD4+ T cells sorted from blood, taken at week 4, from a patient treated with tofacitinib. The source of this sequence is a human donor with alopecia areata.

The chain's CDR3 is CAISSGTAYNEQFF. The CDR3 DNA reads as TGTGCCATCAGTTCCGGGACAGCCTACAATGAGCAGTTCTTC. This chain connects TRBV10-3 to TRBJ2-1; 7 bases align to TRBD1. The V and J ends lost 5 bases and 2 bases, in that order; junction bases with no gene match: 3. This CDR3 is 14 amino acids long. Per germline, CDR1 ENHRY and CDR2 SYGVKD.